The following is a T cell receptor (beta chain) sequence with its context. Its antigen target is currently unknown. One base away there is no much larger clone; base qualities are not given. This record belongs to a study of CD8 T cells in Susac syndrome (dated by TCRdb to between 2018 and 2021). Some background on the complete study: Repertoire sequencing was used to test whether CD8+ T cell activation and differentiation in Susac syndrome was antigen driven. The clonality of the CD8+ T cell repertoire was compared across approximately twelve healthy donors, around 14 Susac syndrome patients and 15 multiple sclerosis patients. The research as a whole found: The study acknowledged that relatively few individuals were included in the TCR sequencing and HLA analysis.

RNA was extracted using the RNeasy kit, and about 0.45 to 1 microgram was reverse transcribed with random hexamers. TCR beta CDR3 regions were amplified with the immunoSEQ multiplex PCR assay covering 54 Vbeta and 13 Jbeta segments. PCR amplification bias was corrected using a synthetic template baseline for primer optimization and computational correction. Per the original workflow: Reads were assigned to V, D and J genes according to IMGT and analyzed in immunoSEQ Analyzer, with only productive sequences retained. Clonality was calculated as one minus the Shannon entropy normalized by log2 of the number of productive unique sequences. Public and private clones were assessed among the 100 most prevalent clones of each patient and control. Susac-specific clones were defined as absent from healthy and MS cohorts, 850 to 1,300 published viral clones and other ImmuneACCESS disease sequences. TCRdb trimmed public reads at Q25 via fastp, called clones via MiXCR and kept in-frame beta chains. Under each unique CDR3 protein, matching rows form one entry showing the most common genes and DNA. Clone size and V and J calls follow TCRdb, not the original study. The sample table holds 330,000 or so distinct CDR3 sequences, of which 89% were seen once. Approximately 0.2% of the sample is taken by the ten largest.

Peripheral blood CD8+ and CD4+ T cells from healthy donors, Susac syndrome patients and multiple sclerosis patients were profiled using high-throughput TCR beta sequencing. The multiple sclerosis controls were treatment-naive patients who had stable or active relapsing-remitting disease and met the revised McDonald criteria. Bulk CD8+ and CD4+ T cells were purified by magnetic negative isolation, while CD8+ TEMRA cells were enriched using FACS. Blood was drawn into EDTA tubes, processed within 24 hours, and PBMCs were isolated by density gradient centrifugation. PBMCs intended for TCR sequencing were cryopreserved in liquid nitrogen and thawed later in a water bath at 37 degrees C. Purity of sorted or isolated CD4+, CD8+ and CD8+ TEMRA cells was at least 90%. V is clipped by 1 base and J by 8 bases, and the sequence between their germline boundaries is 8 bases long. In the germline V gene (reference sequence), CDR1 corresponds to SGHAT and CDR2 to FQDESV. Its CDR3 holds 12 amino acids, cysteine through phenylalanine. CDR3 DNA only is kept here, 36 bases in frame from base 1.

The sequencing sample was made of CD8+ T cells from PBMCs. Here the chain combines TRBV11-1 and TRBJ1-1; the D gene is unclear. The origin of this receptor is a human donor with multiple sclerosis. The nucleotides read TGTGCCAGCAGCTTAGTGGCCGGGGAAGCTTTCTTT. Its protein product is CASSLVAGEAFF.